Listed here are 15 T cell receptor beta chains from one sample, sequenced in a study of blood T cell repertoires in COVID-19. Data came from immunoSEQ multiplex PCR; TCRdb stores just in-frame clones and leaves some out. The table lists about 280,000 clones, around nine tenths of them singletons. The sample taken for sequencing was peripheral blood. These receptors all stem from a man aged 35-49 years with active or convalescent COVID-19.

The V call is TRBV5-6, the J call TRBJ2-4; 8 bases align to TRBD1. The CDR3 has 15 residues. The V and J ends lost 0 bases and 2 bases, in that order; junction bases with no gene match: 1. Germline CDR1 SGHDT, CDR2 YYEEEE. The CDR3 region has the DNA TGTGCCAGCAGCTTGGCAGGGGGCCCCAAAAACATTCAGTACTTC. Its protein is CASSLAGGPKNIQYF.

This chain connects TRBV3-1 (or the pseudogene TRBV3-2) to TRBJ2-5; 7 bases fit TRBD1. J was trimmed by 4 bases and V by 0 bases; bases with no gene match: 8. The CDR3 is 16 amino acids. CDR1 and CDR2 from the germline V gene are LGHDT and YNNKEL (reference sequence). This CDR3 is CASSQDGGSGGETQYF. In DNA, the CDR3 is TGTGCCAGCAGCCAAGACGGCGGGTCAGGGGGAGAGACCCAGTACTTC.

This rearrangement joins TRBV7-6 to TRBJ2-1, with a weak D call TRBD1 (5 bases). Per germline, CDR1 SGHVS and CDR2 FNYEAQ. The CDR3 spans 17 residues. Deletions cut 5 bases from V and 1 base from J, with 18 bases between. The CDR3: CASSPTTDQGSYNEQFF. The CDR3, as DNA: TGTGCCAGCAGCCCGACGACAGACCAGGGTTCCTACAATGAGCAGTTCTTC. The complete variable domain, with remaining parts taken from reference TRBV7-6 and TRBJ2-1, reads GAGVSQSPRYKVTKRGQDVALRCDPISGHVSLYWYRQALGQGPEFLTYFNYEAQQDKSGLPNDRFSAERPEGSISTLTIQRTEQRDSAMYRCASSPTTDQGSYNEQFFGPGTRLTVL.

The DNA of the CDR3 is TGCGCCAGCAGCCGGCAGACAGGTAGGGGTGGAGATACGCAGTATTTT. Amino acid sequence: CASSRQTGRGGDTQYF. V usage is TRBV4-1 and J usage is TRBJ2-3; D possibly corresponds to TRBD1 (6 bases). The ends were cut back, 4 bases at V and 5 bases at J, with 19 bases in the middle. The CDR3 spans 16 residues. The germline CDR1 and CDR2 sequences are MGHRA and YSYEKL.

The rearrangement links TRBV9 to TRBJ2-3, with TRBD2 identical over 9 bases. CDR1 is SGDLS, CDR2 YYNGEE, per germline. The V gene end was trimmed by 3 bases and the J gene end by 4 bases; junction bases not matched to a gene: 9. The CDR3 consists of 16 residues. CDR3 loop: CASSAGSGSRADTQYF. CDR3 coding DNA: TGTGCCAGCAGCGCCGGTAGCGGGAGTAGGGCAGATACGCAGTATTTT. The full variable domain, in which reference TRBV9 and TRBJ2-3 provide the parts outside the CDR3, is DSGVTQTPKHLITATGQRVTLRCSPRSGDLSVYWYQQSLDQGLQFLIQYYNGEERAKGNILERFSAQQFPDLHSELNLSSLELGDSALYFCASSAGSGSRADTQYFGPGTRLTVL.

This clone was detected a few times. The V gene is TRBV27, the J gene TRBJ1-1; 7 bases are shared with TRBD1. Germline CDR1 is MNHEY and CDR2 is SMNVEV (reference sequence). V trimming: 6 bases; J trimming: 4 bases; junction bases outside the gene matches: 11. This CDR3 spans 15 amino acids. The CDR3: CASSLRPTGVTEAFF. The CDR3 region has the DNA TGTGCCAGCAGCCTACGCCCAACAGGGGTCACTGAAGCTTTCTTT.

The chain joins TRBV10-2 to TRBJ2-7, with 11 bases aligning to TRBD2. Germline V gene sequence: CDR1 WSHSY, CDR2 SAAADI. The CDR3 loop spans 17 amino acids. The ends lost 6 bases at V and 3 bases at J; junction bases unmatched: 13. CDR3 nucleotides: TGCGCCAGCAGCGCAACCCTAGCGGGAGGACCCGACTACGAGCAGTACTTC. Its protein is CASSATLAGGPDYEQYF.

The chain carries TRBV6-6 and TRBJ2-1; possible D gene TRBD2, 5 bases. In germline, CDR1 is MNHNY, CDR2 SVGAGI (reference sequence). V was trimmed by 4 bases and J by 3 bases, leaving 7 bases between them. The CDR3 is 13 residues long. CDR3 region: CASSLLDYNEQFF. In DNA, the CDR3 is TGTGCCAGCAGTTTACTAGACTACAATGAGCAGTTCTTC.

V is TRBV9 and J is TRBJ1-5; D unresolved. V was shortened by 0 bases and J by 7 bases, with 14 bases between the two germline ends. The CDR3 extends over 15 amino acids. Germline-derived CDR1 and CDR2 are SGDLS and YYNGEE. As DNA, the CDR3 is TGTGCCAGCAGCGTAGAGTGGGGAGTAGGGCAGCCCCAGCATTTT. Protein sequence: CASSVEWGVGQPQHF. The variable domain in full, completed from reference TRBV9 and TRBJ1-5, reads DSGVTQTPKHLITATGQRVTLRCSPRSGDLSVYWYQQSLDQGLQFLIQYYNGEERAKGNILERFSAQQFPDLHSELNLSSLELGDSALYFCASSVEWGVGQPQHFGDGTRLSIL.

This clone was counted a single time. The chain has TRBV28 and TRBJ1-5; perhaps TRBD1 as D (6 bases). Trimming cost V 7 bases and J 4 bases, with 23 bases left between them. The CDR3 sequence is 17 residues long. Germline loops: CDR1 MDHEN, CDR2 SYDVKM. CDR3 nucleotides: TGTGCCAGCACCGCCCTCCTAGTGGACAGACTGAATCAGCCCCAGCATTTT. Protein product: CASTALLVDRLNQPQHF.

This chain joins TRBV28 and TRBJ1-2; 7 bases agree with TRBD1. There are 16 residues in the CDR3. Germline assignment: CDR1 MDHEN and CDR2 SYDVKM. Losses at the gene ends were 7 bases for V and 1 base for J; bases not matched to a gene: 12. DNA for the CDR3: TGTGCCAGCAATCCGGGGCAGGGGGTCTTTAACTATGGCTACACCTTC. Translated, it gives CASNPGQGVFNYGYTF.

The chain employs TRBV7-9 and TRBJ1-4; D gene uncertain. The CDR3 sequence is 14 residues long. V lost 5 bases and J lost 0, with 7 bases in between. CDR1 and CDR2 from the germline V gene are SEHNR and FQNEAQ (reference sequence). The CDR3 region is CASSSGATNEKLFF. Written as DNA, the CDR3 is TGTGCCAGCAGCAGCGGAGCAACTAATGAAAAACTGTTTTTT.

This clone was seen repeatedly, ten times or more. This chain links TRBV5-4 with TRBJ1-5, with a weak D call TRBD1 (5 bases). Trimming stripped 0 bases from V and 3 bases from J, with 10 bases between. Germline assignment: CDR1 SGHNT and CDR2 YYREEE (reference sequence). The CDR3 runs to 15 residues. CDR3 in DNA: TGTGCCAGCAGCTTGGGCGCGGGGCCCAATCAGCCCCAGCATTTT. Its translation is CASSLGAGPNQPQHF.

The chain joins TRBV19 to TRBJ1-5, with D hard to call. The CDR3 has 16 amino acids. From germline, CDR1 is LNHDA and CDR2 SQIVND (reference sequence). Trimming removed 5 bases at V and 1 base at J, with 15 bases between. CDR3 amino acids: CASSSGWAASNQPQHF. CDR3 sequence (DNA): TGTGCCAGTAGTTCAGGTTGGGCAGCCAGCAATCAGCCCCAGCATTTT.

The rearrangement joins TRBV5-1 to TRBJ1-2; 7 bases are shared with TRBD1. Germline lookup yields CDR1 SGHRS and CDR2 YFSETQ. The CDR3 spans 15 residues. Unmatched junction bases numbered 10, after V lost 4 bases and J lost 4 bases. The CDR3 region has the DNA TGCGCCAGCAGCCAAACCTCTGGGACAGCCTATGGCTACACCTTC. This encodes CASSQTSGTAYGYTF.